This TCR beta chain was recovered during a study of T cell responses to AZD1222 COVID-19 vaccine. Turning to this clone: Its antigen is still unknown.

Study-wide findings and caveats: The donors showed a predominance of white British ancestry and of females, with possible underestimation of clonal diversity. Distributed over spike, vaccine-associated CD4 TCRs predominated at 160-218 and 743-854. Spike-specific TCR breadth rose after two AZD1222 doses, and depth rose as well.

Sequenced by immunoSEQ multiplex PCR; TCRdb stores in-frame clones only, minus some. Of roughly 99,000 clones listed, around 93% are singletons. Sequencing was performed on peripheral blood, taken 28 days after the second AZD1222 dose. This clonotype was sampled from an adult who received the AZD1222 COVID-19 vaccine.

This CDR3 reads CASSFREGGNEKLFF. In nucleotides, the CDR3 is TGTGCCAGCAGCTTCAGGGAGGGGGGTAATGAAAAACTGTTTTTT. J is TRBJ1-4 and V is TRBV5-6; D perhaps matches TRBD1 (6 bases). The CDR3 extends over 15 amino acids. With 2 bases removed from V and 4 bases from J, the gap between germline ends came to 12 bases. Per the germline V gene, CDR1 is SGHDT and CDR2 is YYEEEE.